A single sample is the source of the 14 T cell receptor beta chains below, sequenced in a study of T cell repertoires in cytomegalovirus infection. TCRdb re-called the reads through MiXCR, storing one row per CDR3 protein. Among around 530,000 distinct CDR3 sequences listed, more than 20% were seen once. Sequences were obtained from PBMCs. The receptors were gathered from a human donor in good health (CMV status not recorded). Some clones in this sample may be carry-over from other donors' samples.

The chain couples TRBV18 to TRBJ1-1, with D possibly being TRBD1 (5 bases). Germline V gene data show CDR1 as KGHSH and CDR2 as LQKENI. The length of the CDR3 is 15 residues. Trimming shortened V by 0 bases and J by 0 bases, and 8 bases separated the two germline ends. CDR3 loop: CASSPPGRVNTEAFF. The CDR3 DNA reads TGTGCCAGCTCACCACCAGGCAGGGTGAACACTGAAGCTTTCTTT.

The chain combines TRBV7-2 with TRBJ2-2; 7 bases match TRBD2. The V gene's germline CDR1 is SGHTA and CDR2 FQGNSA. V was pared by 3 bases and J by 5 bases, with 12 bases of the junction left unmatched. The CDR3 is 17 amino acids. The CDR3 loop is CASSFLASGLRTGELFF. The CDR3 nucleotides read TGTGCCAGCAGCTTTCTGGCTAGCGGCCTTCGAACCGGGGAGCTGTTTTTT.

This clonotype has a handful of counts. The rearrangement uses TRBV7-8 and TRBJ2-2; the match to TRBD2 covers 12 bases. The CDR3 runs to 20 residues. The J segment lost 4 bases and the V segment lost 5 bases, leaving 17 bases of the junction unmatched. Germline V gene lookup returns CDR1 SGHVS and CDR2 FQNEAQ. CDR3 in DNA: TGTGCCAGCAGCCCTAATCGGCGACTAGCGGGAGTCCGCGGCACCGGGGAGCTGTTTTTT. Amino acids: CASSPNRRLAGVRGTGELFF. Full variable domain (rest looked up from reference TRBV7-8 and TRBJ2-2): GAGVSQSPRYKVAKRGQDVALRCDPISGHVSLFWYQQALGQGPEFLTYFQNEAQLDKSGLPSDRFFAERPEGSVSTLKIQRTQQEDSAVYLCASSPNRRLAGVRGTGELFFGEGSRLTVL.

This clonotype was observed a single time. V is TRBV11-2 and J is TRBJ1-1; no firm D call. CDR1 is SGHAT, CDR2 FQNNGV, per germline. The CDR3 consists of 17 residues. Trimming shortened V by 5 bases and J by 2 bases, and 21 bases separated the two germline ends. The chain's CDR3 is CASSNYRTRPLNTEAFF. The CDR3 bases are TGTGCCAGCAGCAACTACCGGACCCGTCCCCTAAACACTGAAGCTTTCTTT.

The chain uses TRBV19 and TRBJ2-2; D is possibly TRBD1 (6 bases). Germline CDR1 reads LNHDA; CDR2 reads SQIVND (reference sequence). The germline V and J ends were trimmed by 3 bases and 3 bases, with 11 bases remaining between them. CDR3 size: 15 residues. CDR3 coding DNA: TGTGCCAGTAGTATGAACAGGGCCCACACCGGGGAGCTGTTTTTT. Amino acids: CASSMNRAHTGELFF.

This clonotype was recorded many times. The rearrangement joins TRBV7-9 to TRBJ2-7; D uncertain. The CDR3 consists of 12 residues. Germline V CDR1 and CDR2: SEHNR, FQNEAQ (reference sequence). Trimming took off 5 bases at V and 6 bases at J, with 11 bases between the two ends. The CDR3 coding sequence is TGTGCCAGCAGCCGTGTGGGCGGCGAGCAGTACGTC. The encoded protein is CASSRVGGEQYV.

This clonotype was picked up a small number of times. This chain joins TRBV6-2 or TRBV6-3 and TRBJ2-1; weak D call: TRBD2 (6 bases). This CDR3 spans 14 amino acids. V lost 4 bases to trimming and J lost 11 bases, with 18 bases between them. Germline CDR1 reads MNHEY; CDR2 reads SVGEGT. CDR3 nucleotide sequence: TGTGCCAGCAGTTCTGGGACTCTCGGTCGGAAGCAGTTCTTC. It is translated as CASSSGTLGRKQFF.

Only a few counts were recorded for this clonotype. This chain uses TRBV7-9 with TRBJ1-2; D is possibly TRBD1 (6 bases). With 5 bases removed from V and 5 bases from J, the gap between germline ends came to 18 bases. Looked up from germline, CDR1 is SEHNR and CDR2 is FQNEAQ (reference sequence). The CDR3 runs 15 residues. The CDR3 nucleotides are TGTGCCAGCAGCACATGGGGGGCAGAAGCATATGGCTACACCTTC. Its translation is CASSTWGAEAYGYTF.

The CDR3 loop reads CASSDLAGGTDTQYF. CDR3 DNA sequence: TGTGCCAGCAGTGATCTTGCGGGAGGCACAGATACGCAGTATTTT. The chain is built from TRBV2 and TRBJ2-3; 7 bases match TRBD2. Losses at the gene ends were 3 bases for V and 1 base for J; bases not matched to a gene: 4. The CDR3 is 15 amino acids. Germline values: CDR1 SNHLY, CDR2 FYNNEI.

This clonotype has only a few counts. The chain has TRBV6-4 and TRBJ2-1; 14 nucleotides agree with TRBD2. Trimming removed 2 bases from V and 9 bases from J; junction bases left unmatched: 0. Germline V gene lookup returns CDR1 MRHNA and CDR2 SNTAGT. CDR3 length: 14 amino acids. The CDR3: CASSDGLAGGEQFF. The CDR3 DNA sequence: TGTGCCAGCAGTGACGGACTAGCGGGAGGTGAGCAGTTCTTC.

There are a few counts of this clonotype. The V and J genes are TRBV10-3 and TRBJ2-1; weak D call: TRBD1 (6 bases). This CDR3 has 15 amino acids. CDR1 ENHRY and CDR2 SYGVKD come from the germline V gene. Trimming took 3 bases from V and 1 from J, leaving 10 bases between them. CDR3 protein: CAISENQGSYNEQFF. The CDR3 nucleotides are TGTGCCATCAGTGAAAATCAGGGGTCCTACAATGAGCAGTTCTTC.

The J gene is TRBJ2-3, the V gene TRBV10-3, with TRBD2 identical over 9 bases. The germline CDR1 and CDR2 sequences are ENHRY and SYGVKD. With V trimmed by 7 bases and J by 5 bases, 7 bases remained unmatched. This CDR3 is built from 14 residues. CDR3 amino acids: CAITGGRAGDTQYF. The CDR3 region has the DNA TGTGCCATCACGGGCGGGAGGGCCGGAGATACGCAGTATTTT.

Regarding this clonotype: One end of the junction fails to match germline, which may point to a read error. The chain has TRBV28 and TRBJ2-1, with TRBD2 matching over 9 bases. Per germline, CDR1 MDHEN and CDR2 SYDVKM. This CDR3 region has 13 residues. Written as DNA, the CDR3 is TGTGCCAGCAGAATATCCCCCTTGCGGGAGGGACTCTTC. Protein sequence: CASRISPLREGLF.

There are many counts of this clonotype. The rearrangement joins TRBV11-1 to TRBJ2-1, with D unclear. The V and J ends lost 5 bases and 8 bases respectively, with 7 bases between them. This CDR3 spans 11 amino acids. The V gene's germline CDR1 is SGHAT and CDR2 FQDESV (reference sequence). This chain's CDR3 is CASSPSDEQFF. As DNA, the CDR3 is TGTGCCAGCAGCCCCTCCGATGAGCAGTTCTTC.